This T cell receptor (beta chain) was sequenced in a study of shared clonotypes between healthy human individuals. In germline, CDR1 is SGHRS, CDR2 YFSETQ. The CDR3 extends over 16 amino acids. Trimming left V 0 bases short and J 1 base short, with 12 bases between. Sequenced by immunoSEQ multiplex PCR; TCRdb stores in-frame clones only, minus some. This sample has about 1.4 million clones, with around 97% found just once. This clone appeared a few times. The TCR was taken from a man aged 30 to 45 in good health. Material: naive CD4+ T cells sorted from blood. The subset was: CD45RA+ positively selected. The rearrangement joins TRBV5-1 to TRBJ2-3, with D perhaps given as TRBD1 or TRBD2 (6 bases each). This CDR3 reads CASSLGQGTRTDTQYF. CDR3 sequence (DNA): TGCGCCAGCAGCTTGGGTCAGGGGACTCGCACAGATACGCAGTATTTT.